A selection of T cell receptor beta chains follows, all from one sample in a study of shared clonotypes between healthy human individuals. The assay was immunoSEQ multiplex PCR, and TCRdb's table has in-frame clones only and misses some. The sample includes about 490,000 clones, 78% seen only once; the top ten take around 12%. The specimen sequenced was PBMCs. The receptors shown here come from a woman between 40 and 55 years old in good health. Some clones in this sample may be carry-over from other donors' samples. CDR3s include the opening cysteine and the closing phenylalanine or tryptophan. The order of the fields is V gene, clone size, J gene, D gene, CDR3 DNA, CDR3 protein. D genes are given only for firm matches. Not all rows give a size; the values are once, few, many and, for expanded clones, a class.

>TRBV6-5|NA|TRBJ2-3|TRBD1
TGTGCCAGCAGTGTAACAGGGGCCTTCGGGGATACGCAGTATTTT
CASSVTGAFGDTQYF
>TRBV21-1|NA|TRBJ2-1|NA
TGTGCCAGCAGCAAAGGGGACAGGGTAAATGAGCAGTTCTTC
CASSKGDRVNEQFF
>TRBV15|NA|TRBJ1-3|NA
TGTGCCACCAGCAGAGATCGGGGACCTTCTGGAAACACCATATATTTT
CATSRDRGPSGNTIYF
>TRBV5-1|NA|TRBJ1-4|NA
TGCGCCAGCTCCCAAGGACAGCCTAATGAAAAACTGTTTTTT
CASSQGQPNEKLFF
>TRBV5-1|few|TRBJ2-1|NA
TGCGCCAGCAGCCCACAGGGCCCGGACAATGAGCAGTTCTTC
CASSPQGPDNEQFF
>TRBV7-6|NA|TRBJ2-1|TRBD1
TGTGCCAGCAGCTTAAACAGGGGCCCTACCTACAATGAGCAGTTCTTC
CASSLNRGPTYNEQFF
>TRBV6-1|NA|TRBJ1-1|NA
TGTGCCAGCACCCTTTTACTTCTGAGCACTGAAGCTTTCTTT
CASTLLLLSTEAFF
>TRBV2|NA|TRBJ2-5|NA
TGTGCCAGCAGGCACCGGGACATCCAAGAGACCCAGTACTTC
CASRHRDIQETQYF
>TRBV4-2|once|TRBJ2-7|NA
TGTGCCAGCAGCCAATTGCTGGTTCTATTTAGGAACGAGCAGTACTTC
CASSQLLVLFRNEQYF
>TRBV5-1|NA|TRBJ2-3|TRBD1
TGCGCCAGCAGCCCTCCGGGACAGGGAGGCACAGATACGCAGTATTTT
CASSPPGQGGTDTQYF
>TRBV7-2|NA|TRBJ2-3|NA
TGTGCCAGCAGCTTAGTTAGCCAGGGTGGCACAGATACGCAGTATTTT
CASSLVSQGGTDTQYF
>TRBV7-3|few|TRBJ1-3|NA
TGTGCCAGCAGCCCTAGCGGGGGAGTACCTGGAAACACCATATATTTT
CASSPSGGVPGNTIYF
>TRBV21-1|once|TRBJ1-5|NA
TGTGCCAGCAGCAAGGGCAGGGATAGCAATCAGCCCCAGCATTTT
CASSKGRDSNQPQHF
>TRBV28|once|TRBJ2-7|TRBD1
TGTGCCAGCATCGAAGCTGGCAGGGGGTCCGGCGAGCAGTACTTC
CASIEAGRGSGEQYF
>TRBV5-1|NA|TRBJ2-1|NA
TGCGCCAGCAGCTTGGGGGGCATTGAGCAGTTCTTC
CASSLGGIEQFF
>TRBV19|few|TRBJ2-7|TRBD2
TGTGCCAGTATGGCAGGGAGCGGGAGACCCTACGAGCAGTACTTC
CASMAGSGRPYEQYF
>TRBV7-2|NA|TRBJ1-1|NA
TGTGCCAGCAGCTTAAGTAGGCTGAAGGACACTGAAGCTTTCTTT
CASSLSRLKDTEAFF
>TRBV9|once|TRBJ2-7|NA
TGTGCCAGCAGCGTAGAACTAGGTTCCTACGAGCAGTACTTC
CASSVELGSYEQYF
>TRBV7-2|NA|TRBJ1-4|NA
TGTGCCAGCAGCTTAGCTAGGGGTGGGCATGAAAAACTGTTTTTT
CASSLARGGHEKLFF
>TRBV2|NA|TRBJ2-7|NA
TGTGCCAGCAGTGACAGGGTGAGAAACGACGAGCAGTACTTC
CASSDRVRNDEQYF
>TRBV18|NA|TRBJ1-6|NA
TGTGCCAGCTCACCAGGGGGGGATTCACCCCTCCACTTT
CASSPGGDSPLHF
>TRBV5-6|once|TRBJ2-1|TRBD2
TGTGCCAGCAGCCCGGGACTAGCAGGTTACAATGAGCAGTTCTTC
CASSPGLAGYNEQFF